The clone carrying this T cell receptor (beta chain) showed up just once. The sample is drawn from a study of blood T cell repertoires in COVID-19. Overall study context: Sample material is recorded as cDNA or gDNA derived from T cells, B-cell-depleted T cells, or PBMCs.

As originally analysed: Using reference gene primer amplification, nucleated cell counts were estimated. Method: immunoSEQ multiplex PCR; TCRdb's copy keeps in-frame clones and lacks some. V, J and clone size are taken as reported in that table, and D and trimming were inferred from the DNA itself. This sample has about 370,000 clones, with 80% to 90% found just once. This CDR3 has 17 residues. Germline V gives CDR1 SNHLY, CDR2 FYNNEI. Trimming at V came to 5 bases and at J to 6 bases, leaving 12 bases not matched to a gene. The chain is built from TRBV2 and TRBJ2-2, with 10 bases fitting TRBD2. The sequence was collected from a woman in her 30s with COVID-19, enrolled during active disease. The sequenced sample consisted of peripheral blood. The CDR3 loop reads CASSPSSGGAVSGELFF. CDR3 sequence (DNA): TGTGCCAGCAGTCCATCGAGCGGGGGGGCCGTATCCGGGGAGCTGTTTTTT.